These T cell receptor beta chains were read from a single sample in a study of somatic mutations in cytotoxic T cells in rheumatoid arthritis. Some clones are missing from TCRdb's copy, which holds only in-frame ones; the method was immunoSEQ multiplex PCR. The data show a few thousand clones, about 82% seen once. Sequencing was carried out using CD8+ T cells sorted from blood. The origin of the receptors is a woman aged 45-59 years with rheumatoid arthritis. Each CDR3 is given with its conserved first and last residue. D genes are given only for firm matches. Some rows have no size entry. The others give once, few or many, or a class for an expanded clone.

abundance	d_gene	v_gene	j_gene	CDR3nt	CDR3aa
NA	NA	TRBV29-1	TRBJ1-2	TGCAGCGTGAAGGACAGAAGCTCCTATGGCTACACCTTC	CSVKDRSSYGYTF
NA	TRBD1	TRBV6-5	TRBJ1-6	TGTGCCAGCAGCGCCGGAACAGGGGGAGGGCCCCTCCACTTT	CASSAGTGGGPLHF
NA	NA	TRBV30	TRBJ1-1	TGTGCCTGGAGCATGGGAGGCACTGAAGCTTTCTTT	CAWSMGGTEAFF
NA	NA	TRBV7-8	TRBJ2-4	TGTGCCAGCAGCTTTGACGACAGTTTAGCCAAAAACATTCAGTACTTC	CASSFDDSLAKNIQYF
NA	TRBD2	TRBV7-9	TRBJ2-1	TGTGCCAGCAGCCCCGCCAAGGGACTAGCGGGAAACAATGAGCAGTTCTTC	CASSPAKGLAGNNEQFF
NA	TRBD2	TRBV7-2	TRBJ2-7	TGTGCCAGCAGCCCCCGGGGACTAGCGGGGGGCGACGAGCAGTACTTC	CASSPRGLAGGDEQYF
NA	NA	TRBV27	TRBJ2-3	TGTGCCAGCAGTTTAGCGGGACCCGCAGATACGCAGTATTTT	CASSLAGPADTQYF
once	TRBD1	TRBV7-2	TRBJ2-7	TGTGCCAGCAGCCCGACAGGGTCCCCCTACGAGCAGTACTTC	CASSPTGSPYEQYF
NA	NA	TRBV9	TRBJ2-2	TGTGCCAGCAGCGCGGGGTCCGGGGAGCTGTTTTTT	CASSAGSGELFF
NA	TRBD2	TRBV27	TRBJ2-3	TGTGCCAGCAGTTTATACGCATCGGGAGGCAGGGATACGCAGTATTTT	CASSLYASGGRDTQYF
NA	NA	TRBV7-6	TRBJ1-3	TGTGCCAGCAGCGATGTTGGGACTCCCCACTCTGGAAACACCATATATTTT	CASSDVGTPHSGNTIYF
NA	NA	TRBV30	TRBJ1-2	TGTGCCTGGGTCAATGGCTACACCTTC	CAWVNGYTF
NA	NA	TRBV10-2	TRBJ2-7	TGCGCCAGCAGGGGGACAATGAGCTCCTACGAGCAGTACTTC	CASRGTMSSYEQYF
NA	TRBD2	TRBV28	TRBJ2-7	TGTGCCAGCACCGTGACTAGCGCGGGATACGGGCAGTACTTC	CASTVTSAGYGQYF
NA	TRBD2	TRBV11-3	TRBJ2-1	TGTGCCAGCAGCTCCACCGGGACTAGTTCCTACAATGAGCAGTTCTTC	CASSSTGTSSYNEQFF
NA	TRBD1	TRBV6-1	TRBJ2-5	TGTGCCAGCAGAGGACAGGGCGGGGAGACCCAGTACTTC	CASRGQGGETQYF
once	NA	TRBV29-1	TRBJ2-3	TGCAACGCGAGGGTGGAGGGGACGCAGTATTTT	CNARVEGTQYF
NA	NA	TRBV7-9	TRBJ2-5	TGTGCCAGCAGTGTCGGGGACCAAGAGACCCAGTACTTC	CASSVGDQETQYF
NA	NA	TRBV6-5	TRBJ2-7	TGTGCCAGCAGCAGTAGTTCGGGGGTGGGCTACGAGCAGTACTTC	CASSSSSGVGYEQYF
NA	TRBD2	TRBV4-2	TRBJ2-3	TGTGCCAGCAGCCAAGATCCAGCAGGGACTAGCGGGGGGGCAGATACGCAGTATTTT	CASSQDPAGTSGGADTQYF
once	NA	TRBV28	TRBJ2-7	TGTGCCAGCAGTTTATTAAACAGCGAGCAGTACTTC	CASSLLNSEQYF
NA	TRBD1	TRBV29-1	TRBJ1-2	TGCAGCGCCCCCGGGACAGGGGGCGTCGAAGGCTATGGCTACACCTTC	CSAPGTGGVEGYGYTF
NA	NA	TRBV21-1	TRBJ2-5	TGTGCCAGCAGCGAAAACAGGGGGCTGGAGACCCAGTACTTC	CASSENRGLETQYF
NA	TRBD1	TRBV6-1	TRBJ2-7	TGTGCCAGCAGTGAAGAGGGACCGGGACAGGGGAACTACGAGCAGTACTTC	CASSEEGPGQGNYEQYF
NA	NA	TRBV2	TRBJ2-7	TGTGCCAGCCCTGGGGCGGGGAGCTCCTACGAGCAGTACTTC	CASPGAGSSYEQYF
NA	NA	TRBV19	TRBJ1-5	TGTGCCAGTAGTTCGGGTAATCAGCCCCAGCATTTT	CASSSGNQPQHF
NA	NA	TRBV5-6	TRBJ2-7	TGTGCCAGCAGCATGTCACTATCCAGTAAAAGTACGGGGGAGTACTTC	CASSMSLSSKSTGEYF
once	NA	TRBV27	TRBJ2-1	TGTGCCAGCATGGAGTACAATGAGCAGTTCTTC	CASMEYNEQFF
NA	TRBD2	TRBV28	TRBJ2-3	TGTGCCAGCAGTACACGGGGGGTCACAGATACGCAGTATTTT	CASSTRGVTDTQYF
NA	NA	TRBV27	TRBJ2-7	TGTGCCTGCTCTCAGGGGACAACTAGCTCCTACGAGCAGTACTTC	CACSQGTTSSYEQYF
NA	TRBD1	TRBV6-5	TRBJ2-7	TGTGCCAGCAGTGGCCGGGACAGGGCTCACGAGCAGTACTTC	CASSGRDRAHEQYF
NA	NA	TRBV5-4	TRBJ1-5	TGTGCCAGCAGCTTGGCCCCCGCGGATCAGCCCCAGCATTTT	CASSLAPADQPQHF
NA	TRBD1	TRBV27	TRBJ1-2	TGTGCCAGCAGTTTAGGGGACAGGGGCTATGGCTACACCTTC	CASSLGDRGYGYTF
NA	TRBD2	TRBV11-3	TRBJ2-3	TGTGCCAGCAGCTTGGGAGGGCGTGGGGATACGCAGTATTTT	CASSLGGRGDTQYF